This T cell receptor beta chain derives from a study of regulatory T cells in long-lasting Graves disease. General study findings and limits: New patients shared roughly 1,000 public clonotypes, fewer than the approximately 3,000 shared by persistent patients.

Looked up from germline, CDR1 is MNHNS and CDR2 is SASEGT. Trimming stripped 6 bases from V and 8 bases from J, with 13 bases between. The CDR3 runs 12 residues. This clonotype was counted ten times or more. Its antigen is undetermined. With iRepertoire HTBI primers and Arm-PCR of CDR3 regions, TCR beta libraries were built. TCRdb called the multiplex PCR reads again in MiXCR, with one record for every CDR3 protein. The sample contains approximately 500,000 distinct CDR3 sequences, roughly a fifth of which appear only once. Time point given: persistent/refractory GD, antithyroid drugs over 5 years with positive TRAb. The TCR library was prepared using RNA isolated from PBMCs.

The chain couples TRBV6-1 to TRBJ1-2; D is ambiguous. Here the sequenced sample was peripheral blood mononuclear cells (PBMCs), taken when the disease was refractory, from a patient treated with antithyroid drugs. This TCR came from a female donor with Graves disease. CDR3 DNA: TGTGCCAGCAGCCCCCTCGGCAGGGGCTACACCTTC. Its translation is CASSPLGRGYTF.